Each of the 15 T cell receptor beta chains below was sequenced from the same sample in a study of graft-versus-host responses after intestinal transplantation. Repertoires were generated with immunoSEQ multiplex PCR, while TCRdb's copy carries only in-frame clones and drops some. The sample records roughly 60,000 clones, about 90% being singletons. The sample in question was PBMCs, obtained 26 days after transplant. These receptors came from a human patient who received an intestinal transplant, so some T cells may come from the graft donor.

The J gene is TRBJ1-1, the V gene TRBV28, with D perhaps TRBD1 (5 bases). Germline CDR1 and CDR2: MDHEN and SYDVKM. V lost 5 bases and J 4 bases, leaving 20 bases between the germline ends. The CDR3 extends over 16 amino acids. CDR3 sequence: CASSNGKGPWGTEAFF. The DNA for the CDR3 is TGTGCCAGCAGTAATGGAAAGGGGCCTTGGGGCACTGAAGCTTTCTTT. The full variable domain, completed using reference TRBV28 and TRBJ1-1, is DVKVTQSSRYLVKRTGEKVFLECVQDMDHENMFWYRQDPGLGLRLIYFSYDVKMKEKGDIPEGYSVSREKKERFSLILESASTNQTSMYLCASSNGKGPWGTEAFFGQGTRLTVV.

This sequence joins TRBV28 and TRBJ2-1, with 8 bases lining up with TRBD2. The length of the CDR3 is 14 residues. Germline V lookup: CDR1 MDHEN, CDR2 SYDVKM. The trim removed 5 bases at V and 4 bases at J, leaving 4 bases unmatched. CDR3 bases: TGTGCCAGCAGTCCAAGCGGGGGTTACAATGAGCAGTTCTTC. Translated: CASSPSGGYNEQFF.

The chain combines TRBV5-1 with TRBJ1-2; the D gene is possibly TRBD1 (6 bases). V lost 0 bases and J 4 bases, leaving 10 bases between the germline ends. This CDR3 region has 14 residues. Looked up from germline, CDR1 is SGHRS and CDR2 is YFSETQ. CDR3 loop: CASSLVGGGYGYTF. The CDR3 DNA is TGCGCCAGCAGCTTGGTTGGGGGCGGCTATGGCTACACCTTC.

The V gene is TRBV6-6, the J gene TRBJ2-7, with a tentative D call TRBD1 (5 bases). V lost 2 bases and J lost 4, with 12 bases in between. This CDR3 contains 14 residues. CDR1 and CDR2 (germline): MNHNY, SVGAGI (reference sequence). CDR3 amino acids: CASSYLRVGYEQYF. CDR3 nucleotide sequence: TGTGCCAGCAGTTACCTCAGGGTAGGGTACGAGCAGTACTTC.

The gene calls are TRBV6-1 and TRBJ1-5; D not resolved. CDR1 and CDR2 (germline): MNHNS, SASEGT. The ends were cut back, 4 bases at V and 2 bases at J, with 12 bases in the middle. CDR3 length: 15 amino acids. CDR3 nucleotide sequence: TGTGCCAGCAGTGTTCAGGCGGGTGGCAATCAGCCCCAGCATTTT. This sequence encodes CASSVQAGGNQPQHF.

The rearrangement links TRBV5-1 to TRBJ2-5; 7 positions match TRBD1. Trimming at V came to 3 bases and at J to 4 bases, leaving 15 bases not matched to a gene. This CDR3 has 17 residues. Germline values: CDR1 SGHRS, CDR2 YFSETQ. The CDR3 DNA reads as TGCGCCAGCAGCTCACGACCCACAGACAGGGATAGAGAGACCCAGTACTTC. Protein product: CASSSRPTDRDRETQYF.

The CDR3 bases are TGCGCCAGCAGCTTGGCAATGGGACAGGGGAACCACGAGCAGTACTTC. It translates to CASSLAMGQGNHEQYF. The chain has TRBV5-1 and TRBJ2-7; TRBD1 aligns across 10 bases. The germline gives CDR1 SGHRS, CDR2 YFSETQ. This CDR3 is 16 amino acids long. V dropped 0 bases and J dropped 5; count of bases not matched to a gene: 8.

CDR3 nucleotides: TGCGCCAGCAGCTTGGATGGGGCAGACCCCCTGGGGGCTTTCTTT. Amino acids: CASSLDGADPLGAFF. The chain couples TRBV5-1 to TRBJ1-1; D is perhaps TRBD1 (5 bases). CDR1 and CDR2 (germline): SGHRS, YFSETQ. This CDR3 contains 15 residues. V gave up 0 bases and J gave up 11 bases, with 20 bases separating them.

The V and J genes are TRBV9 and TRBJ2-7; TRBD1 agrees at 8 bases. The CDR3 extends over 15 amino acids. CDR1 and CDR2 from the germline V gene are SGDLS and YYNGEE. V shed 4 bases, J shed 4 bases, and the junction held 10 bases outside the gene matches. This CDR3 reads CASSPEGRGRYEQYF. CDR3 coding DNA: TGTGCCAGCAGCCCCGAGGGCAGGGGGCGATACGAGCAGTACTTC.

The chain's CDR3 is CASSLSGTGAASEKLFF. The DNA for the CDR3 is TGTGCCAGCAGTTTATCTGGGACAGGGGCTGCGAGTGAAAAACTGTTTTTT. The chain joins TRBV27 to TRBJ1-4; TRBD1 matches at 10 bases. The J segment lost 7 bases and the V segment lost 0 bases, leaving 8 bases of the junction unmatched. CDR1 MNHEY and CDR2 SMNVEV come from the germline V gene (reference sequence). The CDR3 sequence is 17 residues long.

V is TRBV19 and J is TRBJ2-7, with a tentative D call TRBD2 (6 bases). The CDR3 covers 15 residues. V was clipped by 5 bases and J by 3 bases, with 17 bases between them. Germline CDR1 LNHDA, CDR2 SQIVND (reference sequence). The DNA for the CDR3 is TGTGCCAGTAGTGTGGGTCTTGGAGGGGTCTACGAGCAGTACGTC. This translates into CASSVGLGGVYEQYV.

This chain links TRBV27 with TRBJ2-7; 7 bases match TRBD1. CDR1 MNHEY and CDR2 SMNVEV come from the germline V gene (reference sequence). The J segment lost 8 bases and the V segment lost 1 base, leaving 11 bases of the junction unmatched. This CDR3 spans 15 amino acids. CDR3: CASSLYLGQPLQQYF. The CDR3 coding sequence is TGTGCCAGCAGTTTATATTTGGGACAGCCTTTGCAGCAGTACTTC.

DNA of the CDR3: TGTGCCAGCAGCGTAGCTGCGGGACTAGGGGGCACAGATACGCAGTATTTT. This gives the protein CASSVAAGLGGTDTQYF. The chain recombines TRBV9 with TRBJ2-3; 8 positions agree with TRBD2. V trimming: 0 bases; J trimming: 1 base; junction bases outside the gene matches: 7. CDR3 length: 17 amino acids. The germline V gene encodes CDR1 SGDLS and CDR2 YYNGEE.

The chain uses TRBV19 and TRBJ1-5, with a tentative D call TRBD1 (5 bases). From germline, CDR1 is LNHDA and CDR2 SQIVND (reference sequence). V was clipped by 4 bases and J by 3 bases, with 10 bases between them. This CDR3 is 14 amino acids long. The CDR3 DNA reads as TGTGCCAGTAGTAATAACAGGTACAATCAGCCCCAGCATTTT. Its protein is CASSNNRYNQPQHF.

The chain joins TRBV2 to TRBJ2-7, with 8 bases that match TRBD2. The germline CDR1 and CDR2 sequences are SNHLY and FYNNEI. V gave up 6 bases and J gave up 0 bases; unmatched junction bases: 4. The CDR3 has 14 residues. CDR3 nucleotides: TGTGCCAGCAGAACTAGCGGCAGCTCCTACGAGCAGTACTTC. Translation gives CASRTSGSSYEQYF.